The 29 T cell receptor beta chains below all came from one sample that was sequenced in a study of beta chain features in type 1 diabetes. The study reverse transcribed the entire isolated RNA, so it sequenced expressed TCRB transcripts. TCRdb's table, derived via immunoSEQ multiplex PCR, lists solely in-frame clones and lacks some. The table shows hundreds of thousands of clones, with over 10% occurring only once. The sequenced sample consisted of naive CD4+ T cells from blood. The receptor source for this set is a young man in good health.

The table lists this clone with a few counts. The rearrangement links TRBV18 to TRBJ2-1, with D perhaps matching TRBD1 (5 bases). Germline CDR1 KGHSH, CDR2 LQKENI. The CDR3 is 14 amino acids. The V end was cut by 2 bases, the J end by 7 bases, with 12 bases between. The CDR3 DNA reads TGTGCCAGCTCACCAATCACAGGCCAAAATGAGCAGTTCTTC. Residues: CASSPITGQNEQFF.

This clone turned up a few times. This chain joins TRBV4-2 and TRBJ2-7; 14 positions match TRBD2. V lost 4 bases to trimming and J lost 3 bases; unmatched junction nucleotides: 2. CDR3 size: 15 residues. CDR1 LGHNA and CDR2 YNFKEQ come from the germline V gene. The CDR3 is CASSPGLAGVYEQYF. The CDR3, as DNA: TGTGCCAGCAGCCCGGGACTAGCGGGAGTCTACGAGCAGTACTTC.

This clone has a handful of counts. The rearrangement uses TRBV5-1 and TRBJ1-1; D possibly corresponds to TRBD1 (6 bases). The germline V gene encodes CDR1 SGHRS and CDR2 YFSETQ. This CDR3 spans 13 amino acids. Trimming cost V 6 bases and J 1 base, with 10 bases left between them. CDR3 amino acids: CASTIQGNTEAFF. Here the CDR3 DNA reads TGCGCCAGCACCATACAGGGGAACACTGAAGCTTTCTTT.

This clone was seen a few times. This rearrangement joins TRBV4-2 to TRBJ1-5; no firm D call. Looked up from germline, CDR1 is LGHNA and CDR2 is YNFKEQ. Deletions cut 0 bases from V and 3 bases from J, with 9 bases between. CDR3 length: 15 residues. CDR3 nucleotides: TGTGCCAGCAGCCAAGATGGGGAGATCAATCAGCCCCAGCATTTT. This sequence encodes CASSQDGEINQPQHF.

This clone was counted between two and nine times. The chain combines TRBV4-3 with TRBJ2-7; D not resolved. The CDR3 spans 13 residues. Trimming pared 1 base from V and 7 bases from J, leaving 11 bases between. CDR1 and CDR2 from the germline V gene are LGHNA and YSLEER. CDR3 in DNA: TGCGCCAGCAGCCAAGGGCCAGGCCGGGAGCAGTACTTC. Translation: CASSQGPGREQYF.

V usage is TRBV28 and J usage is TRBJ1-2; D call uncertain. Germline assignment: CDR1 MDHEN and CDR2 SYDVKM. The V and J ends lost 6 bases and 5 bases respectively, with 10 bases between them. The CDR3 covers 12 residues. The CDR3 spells CASSRTGYGYTF. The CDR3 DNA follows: TGTGCCAGCAGCCGTACGGGTTATGGCTACACCTTC.

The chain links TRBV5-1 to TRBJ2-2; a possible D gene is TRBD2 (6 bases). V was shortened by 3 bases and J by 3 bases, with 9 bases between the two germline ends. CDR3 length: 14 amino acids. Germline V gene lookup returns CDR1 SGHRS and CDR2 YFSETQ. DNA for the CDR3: TGCGCCAGCAGCTGGGGCGGGGACACCGGGGAGCTGTTTTTT. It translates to CASSWGGDTGELFF.

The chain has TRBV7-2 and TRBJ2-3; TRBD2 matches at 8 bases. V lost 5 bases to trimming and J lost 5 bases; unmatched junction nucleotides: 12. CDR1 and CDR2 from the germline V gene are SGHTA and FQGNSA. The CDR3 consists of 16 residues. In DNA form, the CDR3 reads TGTGCCAGCAGCCCGCTAGCGGTCGCGGGGGGAGATACGCAGTATTTT. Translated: CASSPLAVAGGDTQYF.

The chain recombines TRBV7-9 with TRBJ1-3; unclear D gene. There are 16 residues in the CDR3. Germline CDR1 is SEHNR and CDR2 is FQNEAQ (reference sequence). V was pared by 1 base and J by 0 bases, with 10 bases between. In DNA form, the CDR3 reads TGTGCCAGCAGCTTAGATGGCTCCAGCTCTGGAAACACCATATATTTT. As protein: CASSLDGSSSGNTIYF.

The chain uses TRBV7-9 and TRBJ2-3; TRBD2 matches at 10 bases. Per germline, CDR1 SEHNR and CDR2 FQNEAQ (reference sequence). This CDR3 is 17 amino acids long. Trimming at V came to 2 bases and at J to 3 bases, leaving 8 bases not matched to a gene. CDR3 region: CASSLLAGAGRTDTQYF. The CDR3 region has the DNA TGTGCCAGCAGCTTACTAGCGGGAGCTGGTAGGACAGATACGCAGTATTTT.

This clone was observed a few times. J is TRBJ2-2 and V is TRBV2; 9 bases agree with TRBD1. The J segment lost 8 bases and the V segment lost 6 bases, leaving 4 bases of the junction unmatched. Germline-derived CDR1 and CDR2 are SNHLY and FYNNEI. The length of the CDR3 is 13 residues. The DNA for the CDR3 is TGTGCCAGCAGAGGGACAGGGAGAGGGGAGCTGTTTTTT. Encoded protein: CASRGTGRGELFF.

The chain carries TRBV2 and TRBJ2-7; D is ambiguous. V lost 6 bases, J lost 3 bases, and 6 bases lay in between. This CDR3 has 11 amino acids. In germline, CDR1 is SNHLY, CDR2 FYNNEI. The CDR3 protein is CASSPIYEQYF. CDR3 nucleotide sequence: TGTGCCAGCAGCCCTATCTACGAGCAGTACTTC. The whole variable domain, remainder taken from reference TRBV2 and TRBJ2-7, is EPEVTQTPSHQVTQMGQEVILRCVPISNHLYFYWYRQILGQKVEFLVSFYNNEISEKSEIFDDQFSVERPDGSNFTLKIRSTKLEDSAMYFCASSPIYEQYFGPGTRLTVT.

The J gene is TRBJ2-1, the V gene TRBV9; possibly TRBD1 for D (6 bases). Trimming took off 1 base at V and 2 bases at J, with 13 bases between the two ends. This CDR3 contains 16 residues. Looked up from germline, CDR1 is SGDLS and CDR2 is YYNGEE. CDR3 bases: TGTGCCAGCAGCGTACCGACAGGCCAAGCCTACAATGAGCAGTTCTTC. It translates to CASSVPTGQAYNEQFF.

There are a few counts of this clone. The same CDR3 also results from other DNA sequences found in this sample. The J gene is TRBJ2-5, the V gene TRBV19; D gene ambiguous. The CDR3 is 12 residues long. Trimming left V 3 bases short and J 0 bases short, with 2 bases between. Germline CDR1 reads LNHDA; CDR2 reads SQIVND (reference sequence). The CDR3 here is CASSINQETQYF. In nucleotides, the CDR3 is TGTGCCAGTAGTATCAACCAAGAGACCCAGTACTTC. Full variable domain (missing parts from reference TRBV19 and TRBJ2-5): DGGITQSPKYLFRKEGQNVTLSCEQNLNHDAMYWYRQDPGQGLRLIYYSQIVNDFQKGDIAEGYSVSREKKESFPLTVTSAQKNPTAFYLCASSINQETQYFGPGTRLLVL.

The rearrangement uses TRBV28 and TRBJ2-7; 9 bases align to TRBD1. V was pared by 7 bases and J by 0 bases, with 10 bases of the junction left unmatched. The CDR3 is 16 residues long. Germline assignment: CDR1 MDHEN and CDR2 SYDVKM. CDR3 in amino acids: CASTQRQGGDSYEQYF. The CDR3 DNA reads TGTGCCAGCACCCAAAGACAGGGGGGGGACTCCTACGAGCAGTACTTC.

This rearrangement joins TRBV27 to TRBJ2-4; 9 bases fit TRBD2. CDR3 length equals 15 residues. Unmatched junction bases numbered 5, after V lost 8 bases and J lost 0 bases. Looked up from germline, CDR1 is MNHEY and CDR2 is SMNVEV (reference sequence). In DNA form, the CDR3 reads TGTGCCAGCGGGAGCGGGGGGATAGCCAAAAACATTCAGTACTTC. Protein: CASGSGGIAKNIQYF.

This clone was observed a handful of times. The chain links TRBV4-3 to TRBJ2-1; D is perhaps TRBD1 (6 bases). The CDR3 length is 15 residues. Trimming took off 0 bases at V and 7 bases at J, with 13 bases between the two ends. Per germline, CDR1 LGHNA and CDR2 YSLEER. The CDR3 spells CASSQEYREWNEQFF. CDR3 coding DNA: TGCGCCAGCAGCCAAGAATACAGGGAGTGGAATGAGCAGTTCTTC.

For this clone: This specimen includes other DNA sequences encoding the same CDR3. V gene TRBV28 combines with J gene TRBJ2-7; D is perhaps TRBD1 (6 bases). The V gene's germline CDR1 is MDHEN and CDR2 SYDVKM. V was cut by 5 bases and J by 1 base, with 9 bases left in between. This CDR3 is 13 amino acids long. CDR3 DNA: TGTGCCAGCAGTCGGACAGCTTCCTACGAGCAGTACTTC. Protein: CASSRTASYEQYF. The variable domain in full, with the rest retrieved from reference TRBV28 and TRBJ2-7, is DVKVTQSSRYLVKRTGEKVFLECVQDMDHENMFWYRQDPGLGLRLIYFSYDVKMKEKGDIPEGYSVSREKKERFSLILESASTNQTSMYLCASSRTASYEQYFGPGTRLTVT.

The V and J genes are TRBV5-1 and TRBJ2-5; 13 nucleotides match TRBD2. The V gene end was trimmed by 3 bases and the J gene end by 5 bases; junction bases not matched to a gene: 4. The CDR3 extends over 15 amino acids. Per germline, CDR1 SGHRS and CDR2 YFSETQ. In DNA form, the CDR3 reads TGCGCCAGCAGCTCGGGACTAGCGGGAAGGGAGACCCAGTACTTC. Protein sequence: CASSSGLAGRETQYF.

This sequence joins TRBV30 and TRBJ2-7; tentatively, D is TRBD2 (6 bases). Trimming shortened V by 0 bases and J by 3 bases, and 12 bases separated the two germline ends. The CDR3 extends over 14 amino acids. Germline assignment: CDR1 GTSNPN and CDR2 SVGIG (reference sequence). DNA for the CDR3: TGTGCCTGGAGTGTTACTAGCTCCCACTACGAGCAGTACTTC. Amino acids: CAWSVTSSHYEQYF.

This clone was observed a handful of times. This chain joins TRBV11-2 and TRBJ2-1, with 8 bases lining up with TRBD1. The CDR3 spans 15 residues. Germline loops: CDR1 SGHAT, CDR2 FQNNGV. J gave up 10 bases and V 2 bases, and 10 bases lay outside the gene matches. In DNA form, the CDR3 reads TGTGCCAGCAGCTTAAGGACAGGGAGCTCCGGGGAGCAGTTCTTC. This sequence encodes CASSLRTGSSGEQFF. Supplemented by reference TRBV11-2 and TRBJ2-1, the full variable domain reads EAGVAQSPRYKIIEKRQSVAFWCNPISGHATLYWYQQILGQGPKLLIQFQNNGVVDDSQLPKDRFSAERLKGVDSTLKIQPAKLEDSAVYLCASSLRTGSSGEQFFGPGTRLTVL.

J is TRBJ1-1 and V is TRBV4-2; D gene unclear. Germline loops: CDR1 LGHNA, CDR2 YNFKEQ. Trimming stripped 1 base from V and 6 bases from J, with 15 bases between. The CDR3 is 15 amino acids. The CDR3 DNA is TGTGCCAGCAGCCAAGTGGTGCTGGGGAGATCTGAAGCTTTCTTT. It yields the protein CASSQVVLGRSEAFF.

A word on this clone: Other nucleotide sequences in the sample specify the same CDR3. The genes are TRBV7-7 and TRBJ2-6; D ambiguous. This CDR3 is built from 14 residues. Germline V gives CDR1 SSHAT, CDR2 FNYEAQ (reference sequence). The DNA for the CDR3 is TGTGCTAGCTCACCCGGCTCTGGGGCCAACGTCCTGACTTTC. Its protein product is CASSPGSGANVLTF.

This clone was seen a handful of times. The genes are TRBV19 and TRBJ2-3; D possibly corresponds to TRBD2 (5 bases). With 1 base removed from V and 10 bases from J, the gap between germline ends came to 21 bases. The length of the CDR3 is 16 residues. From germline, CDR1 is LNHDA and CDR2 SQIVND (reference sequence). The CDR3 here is CASSIAGIVPQISQYF. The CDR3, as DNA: TGTGCCAGTAGTATAGCCGGGATAGTCCCACAGATATCGCAGTATTTT.

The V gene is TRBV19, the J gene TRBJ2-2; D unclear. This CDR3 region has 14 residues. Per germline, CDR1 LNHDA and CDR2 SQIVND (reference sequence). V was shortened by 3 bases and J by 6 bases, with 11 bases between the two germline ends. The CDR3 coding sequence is TGTGCCAGTAGTATTCAGGTTCCGCCCGGGGAGCTGTTTTTT. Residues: CASSIQVPPGELFF. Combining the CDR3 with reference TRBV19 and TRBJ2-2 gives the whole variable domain DGGITQSPKYLFRKEGQNVTLSCEQNLNHDAMYWYRQDPGQGLRLIYYSQIVNDFQKGDIAEGYSVSREKKESFPLTVTSAQKNPTAFYLCASSIQVPPGELFFGEGSRLTVL.

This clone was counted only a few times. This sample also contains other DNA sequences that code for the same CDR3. CDR3 bases: TGTGCCAGCAGTTTCTTCTACGAGCAGTACTTC. Its translation is CASSFFYEQYF. V usage is TRBV28 and J usage is TRBJ2-7; no clear D gene. V lost 3 bases to trimming and J lost 3 bases, with 3 bases between them. Germline lookup yields CDR1 MDHEN and CDR2 SYDVKM. The CDR3 loop spans 11 amino acids.

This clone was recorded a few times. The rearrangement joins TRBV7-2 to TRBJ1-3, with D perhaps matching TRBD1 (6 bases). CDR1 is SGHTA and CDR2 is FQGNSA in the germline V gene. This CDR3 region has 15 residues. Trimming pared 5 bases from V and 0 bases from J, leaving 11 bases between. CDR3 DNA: TGTGCCAGCAGCCTAAAGACAGGCTCTGGAAACACCATATATTTT. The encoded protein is CASSLKTGSGNTIYF.

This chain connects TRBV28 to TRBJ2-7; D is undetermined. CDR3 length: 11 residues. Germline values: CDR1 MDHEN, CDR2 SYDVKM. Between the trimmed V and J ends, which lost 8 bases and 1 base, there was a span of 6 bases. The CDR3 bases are TGTGCCAGCCAGACTTCCTACGAGCAGTACTTC. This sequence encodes CASQTSYEQYF. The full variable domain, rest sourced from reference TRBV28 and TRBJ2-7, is DVKVTQSSRYLVKRTGEKVFLECVQDMDHENMFWYRQDPGLGLRLIYFSYDVKMKEKGDIPEGYSVSREKKERFSLILESASTNQTSMYLCASQTSYEQYFGPGTRLTVT.

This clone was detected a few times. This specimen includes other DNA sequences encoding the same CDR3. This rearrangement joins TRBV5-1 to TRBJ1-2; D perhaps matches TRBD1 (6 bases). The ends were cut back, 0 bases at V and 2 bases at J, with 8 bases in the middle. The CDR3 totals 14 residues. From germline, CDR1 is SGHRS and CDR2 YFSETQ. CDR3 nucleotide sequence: TGCGCCAGCAGCTTGGGGACAGCGAACTATGGCTACACCTTC. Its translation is CASSLGTANYGYTF.